The rows below give T cell receptor beta chains drawn from one sample of a study of OX40 agonist ivuxolimab in advanced cancers. Profiling relied on immunoSEQ multiplex PCR, and the TCRdb table lists in-frame clones only, not all of them. The table includes around 95,000 clones, approximately 89% detected once. Sequencing used CD4+ or CD8+ T cells sorted from blood, obtained in a trial of the OX40 agonist ivuxolimab. The receptors come from an adult with an advanced solid tumor such as melanoma, head and neck, liver or kidney cancer. The CDR3 runs from the conserved cysteine through the conserved F or W. D genes are given only for firm matches. Rows give clone size only sometimes, using once, few, many, or a class for an expanded clone.

J	D	V	size	DNA	CDR3
TRBJ1-5	TRBD1	TRBV18	few	TGTGCCAGCCTGGGGGACAGGGACCAGCCCCAGCATTTT	CASLGDRDQPQHF
TRBJ2-7	TRBD1	TRBV10-3	NA	TGTGCCATCAGTTTGGGACAGGGAAACGTCTACGAGCAGTACTTC	CAISLGQGNVYEQYF
TRBJ1-6	TRBD1	TRBV7-2	NA	TGTGCCAGCAGCCGATCGATGACAGGGAATTCACCCCTCCACTTT	CASSRSMTGNSPLHF
TRBJ1-1	NA	TRBV4-2	NA	TGTGCCAGCAGCCAACTTACAAGTGGGCGCACTGAAGCTTTCTTT	CASSQLTSGRTEAFF
TRBJ2-2	NA	TRBV7-8	NA	TGTGCCAGCAGCTTAGCGAGGACAGTAAACACCGGGGAGCTGTTTTTT	CASSLARTVNTGELFF
TRBJ2-7	TRBD2	TRBV28	NA	TGTGCCAGCAGTGGACTAGCGGGAGGTACCACCTACGAGCAGTACTTC	CASSGLAGGTTYEQYF
TRBJ2-3	NA	TRBV28	NA	TGTGCCAGCACCCGAGGGCGGCTAGGCACAGATACGCAGTATTTT	CASTRGRLGTDTQYF
TRBJ2-6	NA	TRBV14	NA	TGTGCCAGCAGCCAAACAACACGCTCTGGGGCCAACGTCCTGACTTTC	CASSQTTRSGANVLTF
TRBJ1-2	TRBD1	TRBV29-1	NA	TGCAGCGTTGAACCAAGACAGGGAGTCTATGGCTACACCTTC	CSVEPRQGVYGYTF
TRBJ2-7	NA	TRBV4-1	NA	TGCGCCAGCAGCCCCCCCGGGACACAACTCTACGAGCAGTACTTC	CASSPPGTQLYEQYF
TRBJ2-7	TRBD1	TRBV7-2	NA	TGTGCCAGCAGCTACCGGGGACAGAGCTCCTACGAGCAGTACTTC	CASSYRGQSSYEQYF
TRBJ1-4	NA	TRBV6-1	NA	TGTGCCAGCAGTGAAGCGCCGGGGACGGTTACTAATGAAAAACTGTTTTTT	CASSEAPGTVTNEKLFF
TRBJ1-5	TRBD1	TRBV28	NA	TGTGCCAGCAGCCCTGGGAACAGGGGGTCGGGTCAGCCCCAGCATTTT	CASSPGNRGSGQPQHF
TRBJ1-5	NA	TRBV2	NA	TGTGCCAGCAGTGGGACATGGATATCAGCCCAGCATTTT	CASSGTWISAQHF
TRBJ2-7	NA	TRBV4-3	NA	TGCGCCAGCAGCCAAGAATACAGCTCCTACGAGCAGTACTTC	CASSQEYSSYEQYF
TRBJ2-3	TRBD2	TRBV19	few	TGTGCCAGTAGGAAAGCGGGAGGTACCGGCACAGATACGCAGTATTTT	CASRKAGGTGTDTQYF
TRBJ2-3	NA	TRBV19	NA	TGTGCCAGTAGTATCCAGATACTAGGGATTAATGCAGATACGCAGTATTTT	CASSIQILGINADTQYF
TRBJ1-1	NA	TRBV15	NA	TGTGCCACCAGCATAGCAGGGTGGGATGAAGCTTTCTTT	CATSIAGWDEAFF
TRBJ2-7	NA	TRBV5-1	NA	TGCGCCAGCAGCTTGGGCAGGGGAGGCTACGAGCAGTACTTC	CASSLGRGGYEQYF
TRBJ2-7	TRBD1	TRBV13	NA	TGTGCCAGCAGCTTATTTCGGGGGACAGGGCACGAGCAGTACTTC	CASSLFRGTGHEQYF
TRBJ2-5	NA	TRBV6-5	once	TGTGCCAGCCGGAAGAGAGCCGGGGCCGAGACCCAGTACTTC	CASRKRAGAETQYF
TRBJ2-7	TRBD2	TRBV7-2	NA	TGTGCCAGCAGCTTAGCGAAGGTAGCGGGAGGGATTTACGAGCAGTACTTC	CASSLAKVAGGIYEQYF
TRBJ2-6	NA	TRBV18	NA	TGTGCCACCGGGGCTACTGGGGCCAACGTCCTGACTTTC	CATGATGANVLTF
TRBJ2-7	NA	TRBV7-8	NA	TGTGCCAGCAGCTTATCCAATTCCTACGAGCAGTACTTC	CASSLSNSYEQYF
TRBJ1-2	NA	TRBV2	NA	TGTGCCAGCAGTGAAGTGAGGATTTCTCCTGGCTACACCTTC	CASSEVRISPGYTF
TRBJ2-6	NA	TRBV7-9	NA	TGTGCCAGCAGCTTATTAGGTGGGGCCAACGTCCTGACTTTC	CASSLLGGANVLTF
TRBJ2-7	TRBD1	TRBV11-2	NA	TGTGCCAGCAGCCAAACAGGGGGCTACGAGCAGTACTTC	CASSQTGGYEQYF
TRBJ2-7	NA	TRBV6-7	NA	TGTGCCAGCAGTTGGGGCAGGGGGAGAGAAGAGGACTACTACTACGAGCAGTACTTC	CASSWGRGREEDYYYEQYF
TRBJ2-5	NA	TRBV10-2	NA	TGCGCCACTTCTAGCGTAAAAGAGACCCAGTACTTC	CATSSVKETQYF
TRBJ2-2	NA	TRBV9	NA	TGTGCCAGCAGCGCATCGGGGCGTACCGGGGAGCTGTTTTTT	CASSASGRTGELFF
TRBJ2-7	TRBD2	TRBV4-2	NA	TGTGCCAGCAGGTGGGGACTAGCGGATTCCTACGAGCAGTACTTC	CASRWGLADSYEQYF
TRBJ2-7	NA	TRBV20-1	NA	TGCAGTGCTGAAATTTACGAGCAGTACTTC	CSAEIYEQYF
TRBJ1-1	NA	TRBV7-2	NA	TGTGCCATCCAAAAGTCAGGAGTGCACACTGAAGCTTTCTTT	CAIQKSGVHTEAFF
TRBJ1-2	TRBD1	TRBV5-4	once	TGTGCCAGCAGCTTGGCCGGGACAGGGGACTATGGCTACACCTTC	CASSLAGTGDYGYTF
TRBJ2-1	NA	TRBV5-1	NA	TGCGCCAGCAGCTCACAGTGGAGCTCCTACAATGAGCAGTTCTTC	CASSSQWSSYNEQFF
TRBJ2-7	NA	TRBV7-3	NA	TGTGCCAGCAGCTTAGATTCCCGATTGCTGTACGAGCAGTACTTC	CASSLDSRLLYEQYF
TRBJ2-5	NA	TRBV28	NA	TGTGCCAGCAGTTATTTTTCCGGGCCAGAGTATCAAGAGACCCAGTACTTC	CASSYFSGPEYQETQYF
TRBJ2-3	TRBD1	TRBV28	NA	TGTGCCAGCAGCTCCACAGGGGGCATCACAGATACGCAGTATTTT	CASSSTGGITDTQYF
TRBJ1-5	TRBD1	TRBV28	NA	TGTGCCAGCAGTCACGGGACAGGGTGGCGCAATCAGCCCCAGCATTTT	CASSHGTGWRNQPQHF
TRBJ1-4	NA	TRBV4-2	NA	TGTGCCAGCAGCCACGGGGGTATTGATGAAAAACTGTTTTTT	CASSHGGIDEKLFF
TRBJ2-2	NA	TRBV6-5	NA	TGTGCCAGCACCCCCCCAGGGAATCGAGGGGAGCTGTTTTTT	CASTPPGNRGELFF